This TCR beta chain was obtained from a study of human versus mouse CDR3 diversity and MHC coevolution. Notes on the study in general: By iCHAO1, human TCR beta clonotypes numbered approximately 1.5 million, the most.

Sorting isolated naive CD4 T cells lacking CD45RO and expressing CD62L. This clone was detected a few times. Antigen specificity is unknown. The CDR3 is 13 residues long. V was cut by 8 bases and J by 1 base, with 8 bases left in between. The germline V gene encodes CDR1 WNHNN and CDR2 SYGVQD (reference sequence). Profiling relied on immunoSEQ multiplex PCR, and the TCRdb table lists in-frame clones only, not all of them. This sample has roughly 80,000 clones, with about 90% found just once. Sequenced material: naive CD4+ T cells from blood. Stated subset: CD45RO-negative CD62L-positive naive CD4 T cells. This TCR derives from a person aged 30-69 years in good health. The chain combines TRBV10-1 with TRBJ2-2; no firm D call. Here the CDR3 reads CASGEQNTGELFF. The CDR3 bases are TGCGCCAGCGGAGAACAGAACACCGGGGAGCTGTTTTTT.